This T cell receptor (beta chain) is from a study of T cell changes during pregnancy in multiple sclerosis. Here immunoSEQ multiplex PCR was the method, and the copy in TCRdb shows in-frame clones only, minus some. The data hold 60,000 to 65,000 clones, with roughly 92% observed a single time. The sample here was peripheral blood, taken in the second trimester of pregnancy. This TCR derives from a female donor with multiple sclerosis, enrolled in a pregnancy study.

The CDR3, as DNA: TGCGCCAGCAGCTTGCCTAGATCGGCCGACAATGAGCAGTTCTTC. Translated, it gives CASSLPRSADNEQFF. This chain links TRBV5-1 with TRBJ2-1, with unresolved D. V lost 1 base and J 5 bases, leaving 13 bases between the germline ends. This CDR3 spans 15 amino acids. Germline CDR1 SGHRS, CDR2 YFSETQ.